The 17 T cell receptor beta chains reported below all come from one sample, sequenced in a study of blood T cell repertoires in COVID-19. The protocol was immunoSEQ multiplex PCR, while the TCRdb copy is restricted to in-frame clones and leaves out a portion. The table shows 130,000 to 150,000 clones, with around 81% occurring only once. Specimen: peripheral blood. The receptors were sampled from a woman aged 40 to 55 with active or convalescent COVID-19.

CDR3 sequence (DNA): TGTGCCAGCAGCTTAGATCGTGATCAGCCCCAGCATTTT. Protein product: CASSLDRDQPQHF. This rearrangement joins TRBV7-8 to TRBJ1-5; D is unresolved. Per the germline V gene, CDR1 is SGHVS and CDR2 is FQNEAQ. This CDR3 has 13 amino acids. Trimming took off 1 base at V and 5 bases at J, with 6 bases between the two ends.

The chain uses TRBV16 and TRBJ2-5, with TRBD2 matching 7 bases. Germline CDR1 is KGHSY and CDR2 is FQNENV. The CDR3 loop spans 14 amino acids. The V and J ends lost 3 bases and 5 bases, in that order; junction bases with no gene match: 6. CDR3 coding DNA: TGTGCCAGCAGCCAGACGGGGGGACGCGAGACCCAGTACTTC. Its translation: CASSQTGGRETQYF.

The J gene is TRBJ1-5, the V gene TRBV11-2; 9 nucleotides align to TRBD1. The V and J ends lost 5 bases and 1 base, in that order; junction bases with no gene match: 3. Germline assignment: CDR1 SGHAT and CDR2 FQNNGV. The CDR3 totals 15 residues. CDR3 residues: CASSTGGESNQPQHF. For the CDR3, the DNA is TGTGCCAGCAGCACAGGGGGCGAGAGCAATCAGCCCCAGCATTTT.

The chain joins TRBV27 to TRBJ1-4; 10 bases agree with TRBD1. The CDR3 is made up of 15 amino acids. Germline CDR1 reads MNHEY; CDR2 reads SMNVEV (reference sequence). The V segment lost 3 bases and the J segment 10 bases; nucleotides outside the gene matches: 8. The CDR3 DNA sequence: TGTGCCAGCAGTTTCCAGACAGGGGGCAAGGGAAAACTGTTTTTT. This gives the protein CASSFQTGGKGKLFF.

Here the CDR3 reads CASSSQGGNTEAFF. In nucleotides, the CDR3 is TGTGCCAGCAGCTCGCAGGGGGGGAACACTGAAGCTTTCTTT. V is TRBV7-2 and J is TRBJ1-1; TRBD1 matches at 7 bases. The ends lost 4 bases at V and 1 base at J; junction bases unmatched: 3. CDR3 length equals 14 residues. The germline gives CDR1 SGHTA, CDR2 FQGNSA.

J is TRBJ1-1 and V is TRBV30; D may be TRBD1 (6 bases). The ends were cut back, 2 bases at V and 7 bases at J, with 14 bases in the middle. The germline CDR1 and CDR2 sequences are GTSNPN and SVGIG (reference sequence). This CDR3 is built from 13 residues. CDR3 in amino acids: CAWSPTGGVEAFF. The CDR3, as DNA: TGTGCCTGGAGTCCGACGGGGGGCGTTGAAGCTTTCTTT.

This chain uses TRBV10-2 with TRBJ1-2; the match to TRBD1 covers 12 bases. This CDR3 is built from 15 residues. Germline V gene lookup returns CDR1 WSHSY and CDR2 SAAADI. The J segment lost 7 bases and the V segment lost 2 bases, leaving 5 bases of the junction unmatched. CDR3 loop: CASSEPGTGGLGYTF. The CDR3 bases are TGCGCCAGCAGTGAGCCCGGGACAGGGGGCCTTGGCTACACCTTC.

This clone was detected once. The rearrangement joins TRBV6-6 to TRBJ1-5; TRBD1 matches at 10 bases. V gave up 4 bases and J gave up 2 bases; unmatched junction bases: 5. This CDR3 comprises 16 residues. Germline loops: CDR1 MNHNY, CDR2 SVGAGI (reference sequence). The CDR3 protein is CASSLPGTGGNQPQHF. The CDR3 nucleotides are TGTGCCAGCAGTTTACCCGGGACAGGGGGCAATCAGCCCCAGCATTTT.

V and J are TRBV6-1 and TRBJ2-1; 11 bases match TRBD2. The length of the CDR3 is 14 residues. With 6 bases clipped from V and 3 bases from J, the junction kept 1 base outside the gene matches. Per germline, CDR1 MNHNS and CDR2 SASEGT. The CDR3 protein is CASSLAGGYNEQFF. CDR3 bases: TGTGCCAGCAGCCTAGCGGGAGGCTACAATGAGCAGTTCTTC.

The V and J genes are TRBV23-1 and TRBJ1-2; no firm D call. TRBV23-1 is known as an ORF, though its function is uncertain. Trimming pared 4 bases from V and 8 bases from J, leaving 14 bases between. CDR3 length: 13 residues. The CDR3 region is CASSPRGRRGYTF. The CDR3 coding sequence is TGCGCCAGCAGTCCTCGGGGAAGGCGAGGCTACACCTTC.

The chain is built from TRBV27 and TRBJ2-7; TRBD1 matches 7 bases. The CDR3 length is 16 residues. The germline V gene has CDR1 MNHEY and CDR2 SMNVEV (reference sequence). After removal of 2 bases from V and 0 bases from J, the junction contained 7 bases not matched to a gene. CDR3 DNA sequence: TGTGCCAGCAGTTTAAAGGGGGCGAAGAGCTCCTACGAGCAGTACTTC. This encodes CASSLKGAKSSYEQYF.

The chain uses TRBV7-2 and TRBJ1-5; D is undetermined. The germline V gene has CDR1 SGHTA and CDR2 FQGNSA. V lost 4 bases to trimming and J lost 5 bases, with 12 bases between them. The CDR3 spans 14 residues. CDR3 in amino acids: CASSSRTEHQPQHF. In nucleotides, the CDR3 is TGTGCCAGCAGCTCCCGGACTGAGCATCAGCCCCAGCATTTT. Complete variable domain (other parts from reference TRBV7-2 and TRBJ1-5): GAGVSQSPSNKVTEKGKDVELRCDPISGHTALYWYRQSLGQGLEFLIYFQGNSAPDKSGLPSDRFSAERTGGSVSTLTIQRTQQEDSAVYLCASSSRTEHQPQHFGDGTRLSIL.

The CDR3 DNA reads as TGTGCCAGCAGTGTTTTGAGCGGGAGAGATGAGCAGTTCTTC. Its protein product is CASSVLSGRDEQFF. This chain connects TRBV2 to TRBJ2-1; 8 bases align to TRBD2. This CDR3 comprises 14 residues. Germline V gene sequence: CDR1 SNHLY, CDR2 FYNNEI. J gave up 8 bases and V 4 bases, and 7 bases lay outside the gene matches.

The CDR3 region has the DNA TGTGCCAGCAGGTTCAGGGGGTTGGGTAATGAAAAACTGTTTTTT. Amino acids: CASRFRGLGNEKLFF. This chain links TRBV28 with TRBJ1-4, with 7 bases matching TRBD1. CDR1 is MDHEN, CDR2 SYDVKM, per germline. The CDR3 runs 15 residues. Trimming at V came to 6 bases and at J to 4 bases, leaving 8 bases not matched to a gene.

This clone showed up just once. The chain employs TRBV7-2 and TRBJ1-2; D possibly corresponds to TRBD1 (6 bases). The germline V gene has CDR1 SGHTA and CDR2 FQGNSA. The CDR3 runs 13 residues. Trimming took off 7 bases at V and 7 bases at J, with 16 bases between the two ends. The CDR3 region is CASTKGGASGYTF. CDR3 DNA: TGTGCCAGCACCAAGGGGGGGGCGAGTGGCTACACCTTC.

The CDR3 sequence: CASRSPGDGYTF. As DNA, the CDR3 is TGTGCCAGCAGGAGTCCGGGGGACGGCTACACCTTC. The V gene is TRBV28, the J gene TRBJ1-2, with D perhaps matching TRBD1 (5 bases). CDR1 is MDHEN and CDR2 is SYDVKM in the germline V gene. Trimming took off 6 bases at V and 8 bases at J, with 13 bases between the two ends. This CDR3 spans 12 amino acids.

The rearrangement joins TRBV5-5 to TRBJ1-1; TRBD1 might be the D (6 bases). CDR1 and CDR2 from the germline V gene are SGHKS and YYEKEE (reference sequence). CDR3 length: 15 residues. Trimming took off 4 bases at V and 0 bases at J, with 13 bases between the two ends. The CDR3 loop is CASSILNRVNTEAFF. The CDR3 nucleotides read TGTGCCAGCAGCATTCTCAACAGGGTGAACACTGAAGCTTTCTTT. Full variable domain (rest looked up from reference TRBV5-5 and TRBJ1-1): DAGVTQSPTHLIKTRGQQVTLRCSPISGHKSVSWYQQVLGQGPQFIFQYYEKEERGRGNFPDRFSARQFPNYSSELNVNALLLGDSALYLCASSILNRVNTEAFFGQGTRLTVV.